What follows describes a single T cell receptor beta chain. The germline gives CDR1 LGHNA, CDR2 YSLEER. Between the trimmed V and J ends, which lost 1 base and 4 bases, there was a span of 4 bases. This CDR3 spans 13 amino acids. This record comes from a study of identical twins. TCRdb reprocessed the 5' RACE reads via MiXCR and lists one record per CDR3 protein. The sample carries about 690,000 distinct CDR3 sequences, roughly 20% recorded once. The same sample was also studied in work on T cells expressing NK-cell markers. That report notes: A few donors likewise had their CD3+CD56-NKG2C+ fraction led by these clonotypes. Clarity on HCMV specificity was lacking for the expanded NKG2C+ T cell clones.

Material for sequencing was PBMCs. This clonotype was obtained from a woman aged 18-29 years in good health. The chain couples TRBV4-3 to TRBJ2-2; D unresolved. The CDR3 is CASSQAPTGELFF. The CDR3 region has the DNA TGCGCCAGCAGCCAAGCTCCCACCGGGGAGCTGTTTTTT.